This TCR beta chain came from a study of blood T cell repertoires in COVID-19. Study in general: The cDNA or gDNA used as material had been derived from T cells, B-cell-depleted T cells, or PBMCs.

TCRdb's copy holds only in-frame clones and misses some; the assay was immunoSEQ multiplex PCR. This table holds 400,000 to 550,000 clones, 80% to 90% found once. This CDR3 has 13 residues. V lost 2 bases and J lost 5, with 10 bases in between. Germline V lookup: CDR1 SGHNT, CDR2 YYREEE (reference sequence). The sample taken for sequencing was peripheral blood. The sequence was obtained from a young woman with acute or convalescent COVID-19. V gene TRBV5-4 combines with J gene TRBJ1-2; no reliable D call. The DNA of the CDR3 is TGTGCCAGCAGCTTCAGAGGGAAGTATGGCTACACCTTC. It codes for CASSFRGKYGYTF.